The 2 T cell receptor beta chains below all came from one sample that was sequenced in a study of blood T cell repertoires in COVID-19. Clones were read by immunoSEQ multiplex PCR, and TCRdb kept only the in-frame ones, dropping some. The table has a few hundred thousand clones, roughly 85% seen once. The sequenced sample consisted of peripheral blood. The receptor source for this set is a man in his forties or fifties with active or convalescent COVID-19.

The chain combines TRBV12-3 or TRBV12-4 with TRBJ2-3; D not resolved. There are 13 residues in the CDR3. The V and J ends lost 6 bases and 1 base respectively, with 8 bases between them. The chain's CDR3 is CASSRQGTDTQYF. The DNA of the CDR3 is TGTGCCAGCAGCAGGCAGGGCACAGATACGCAGTATTTT.

The chain carries TRBV2 and TRBJ1-2, with D unclear. The CDR3 loop spans 15 amino acids. Germline lookup yields CDR1 SNHLY and CDR2 FYNNEI. CDR3 bases: TGTGCGGGTCGGGTAGAGAACCTAGCTAACTATGGCTACACCTTC. This codes for CAGRVENLANYGYTF.